A selection of T cell receptor beta chains follows, all from one sample in a study of cytomegalovirus exposure and HLA in healthy donors. The table came from immunoSEQ multiplex PCR; TCRdb's copy has only in-frame clones and leaves some out. The sample carries around 49,000 clones, about 78% recorded once. Source material: PBMCs. These receptors were taken from a man aged 25 to 40 in good health and CMV-seropositive. The conserved cysteine and the conserved F or W are not part of the CDR3 here. Fields, in order: V gene, CDR3 protein.

V: TRBV14
CDR3: ASSLQLAGVGELF

V: TRBV9
CDR3: ASSVSTSSTDTQY

V: TRBV5-1
CDR3: ASSLEGPSNQPQH

V: TRBV14
CDR3: ASSSTGYEQY

V: TRBV27
CDR3: ASSLVYRGLSEQY

V: TRBV6-1
CDR3: ASSRAGGQETQY

V: TRBV9
CDR3: ASSPLDRPSNSPLH

V: TRBV15
CDR3: ATSRASRGTDTQY

V: TRBV18
CDR3: ASSPGAEEKLF

V: TRBV7-9
CDR3: ASSLALVEEAF

V: TRBV29-1
CDR3: SVGVTTYEQY

V: TRBV13
CDR3: ASRLFSQGAKNIQY

V: TRBV28
CDR3: ASSLSGLEAGELF

V: TRBV6-5
CDR3: ASSKGLSTYEQY

V: TRBV19
CDR3: ASSGTSGGSGNEQF

V: TRBV29-1
CDR3: SVATPPYWLE

V: TRBV28
CDR3: ASSPPPRVRTNQPQH

V: TRBV14
CDR3: ASSPTGNTDTQY

V: TRBV11-2
CDR3: ASSSFLAGVNEQF

V: TRBV11-1
CDR3: ASSLLLDEQY

V: TRBV14
CDR3: ASSHFSIDTQY

V: TRBV29-1
CDR3: NIRQGRGYT

V: TRBV2
CDR3: ASGLAGTTDTQY

V: TRBV7-8
CDR3: ASSPRPFPYEQY

V: TRBV28
CDR3: ASSLISGTNEKLF

V: TRBV6-1
CDR3: ASSEDDRPSTYEQY

V: TRBV7-3
CDR3: ASSLDTSGPF

V: TRBV7-3
CDR3: ASSLYPGGPYEQY

V: TRBV19
CDR3: ASSITGANTGELF

V: TRBV27
CDR3: ASSFTSGGGETQY

V: TRBV5-4
CDR3: ASSLLAGGPRDTQY

V: TRBV7-2
CDR3: ASSFGPPRAQY

V: TRBV19
CDR3: ASSILGGAYEQY

V: TRBV2
CDR3: ARLGWGQLTVEAF

V: TRBV27
CDR3: ASSLKGTGKRNTEAF

V: TRBV14
CDR3: ASSHLQTTNEKLF

V: TRBV6-1
CDR3: ASRDRVADTQY

V: TRBV7-2
CDR3: ASGVGGTGYSDGYT

V: TRBV4-1
CDR3: ASSPDKNNSPLH

V: TRBV10-3
CDR3: ATGEGSQPQH

V: TRBV4-1
CDR3: ASTSPGRALTEFTDTQY

V: TRBV27
CDR3: ASSSRQGLQPQH

V: TRBV5-1
CDR3: ASSLIDRGTYNEQF

V: TRBV7-2
CDR3: ASSLMGGALETQY

V: TRBV7-3
CDR3: ASSSLQGANTEAF

V: TRBV5-4
CDR3: ASSLTGNSPLH

V: TRBV2
CDR3: ASSETGGYNEQF

V: TRBV6-4
CDR3: ASRAPDRPPCDEQY

V: TRBV7-3
CDR3: ASSLGIDYEQY

V: TRBV7-2
CDR3: ATGGSSYEQY

V: TRBV27
CDR3: ASSSRLSGRGMNTEAF

V: TRBV4-2
CDR3: ASSQAGTSGTDTQY

V: TRBV10-3
CDR3: AISERTGRNEQF

V: TRBV5-1
CDR3: ASSPQGAAGNTIY

V: TRBV7-9
CDR3: ASSLSFDEQY

V: TRBV5-4
CDR3: ASSLAGRAGANVLT

V: TRBV5-1
CDR3: ASSLTGRYEQY